Here is one TCR beta chain with its context. Its antigen is unknown. The V and J ends lost 8 bases and 3 bases, in that order; junction bases with no gene match: 7. Germline assignment: CDR1 MGHRA and CDR2 YSYEKL. The CDR3 covers 14 residues. This record comes from a study of cytomegalovirus exposure and HLA in healthy donors. Study-wide results and limits: Rarity held for most TCR sequences, but there were some public TCRs that occurred in many donors. A later analysis by the authors found several of the most significant clusters apparently linked to common viral pathogens.

Both 60 Vbeta primers and 13 Jbeta primers went into the PCR. Only in-frame clones appear in the TCRdb table, and some are missing; sequencing was by immunoSEQ multiplex PCR. The sample holds about 140,000 clones, approximately 80% seen once. The rearrangement joins TRBV4-1 to TRBJ2-7, with TRBD1 identical over 10 bases. The clonotype originates from a man aged 50 or older in good health and CMV-seronegative. The sample taken for sequencing was PBMCs. In DNA form, the CDR3 reads TGCGCCAGCGCACTAGGGGACAGGGGCTACGAGCAGTACTTC. It translates to CASALGDRGYEQYF.